This T cell receptor (beta chain) was obtained from a study of T cells in localized non-small cell lung cancer (dated by TCRdb to about 2020). About the study as a whole: Comparing tumors with uninvolved tumor-adjacent lungs, the study looked at the T cell repertoires of 236 patients with early-stage NSCLC. The cohort consisted of a few hundred treatment-naive NSCLC patients whose localized lung tumors had been resected. A mean age of approximately 66 years was recorded for the NSCLC patients, of whom 120 to 150 were male and more than 85 were female. The study at large found these results: Because multi-region sequencing of the tumors was not done, intratumor heterogeneity could not be ruled out. Since the design was exploratory, TCR variables were selected using unadjusted p-values with no false-discovery rate correction. Longer overall survival was associated with higher blood T cell density, whereas shorter survival was associated with higher adjacent-lung clonality. The highest T cell clonality was observed in uninvolved tumor-adjacent lung, where clonality exceeded that of tumor, suggesting that antigenic responses were more focused in uninvolved tumor-adjacent lung. A median of about 50 of the top 100 tumor clones turned up in the paired uninvolved adjacent lung, and roughly 28 of those clones also ranked among the top 100 of that same adjacent lung.

The immunoSEQ Assay was used to sequence TCR beta CDR3 regions from DNA. As for the authors' bioinformatics: T cell density was computed as TCR beta template counts normalized to usable DNA estimated by amplifying housekeeping genes. Richness was estimated using the preseqR package, with extrapolation to 400,000 templates for PBMC samples and to 120,000 templates for tissue samples. Clonality was defined by subtracting Pielou's evenness from one. Differential abundance testing on productive amino-acid clonotypes, with a minimum total count of 5 and an alpha of 0.1, was used to identify tissue-enriched TCRs. The Jaccard Index and the Morisita Overlap Index were used to quantify repertoire overlap between compartments. GLIPH grouped TCR beta CDR3s together with public tetramer-defined viral CDR3s, and a viral motif had to include at least three viral sequences and also show V-gene enrichment. Here the immuneACCESS table is served through TCRdb, limited to in-frame sequences with V and J called. Missing clones are a known gap in these copies; in checked studies unresolved V genes cover under half, and the rest lacks a known reason. V, J and clone size were drawn from that table, and D and trimming were deduced from the DNA. In all, the sample holds roughly 3,700 clones, and approximately 25% of those were seen once. Around 25% of the sample goes to the ten largest clones.

At diagnosis, peripheral blood, uninvolved tumor-adjacent lung and tumor were collected and stored as a combination of fresh-frozen and FFPE material. About this clone: Its antigen has not been determined. Within one base of it there is no much larger clone, and no base qualities were kept.

In the germline V gene, CDR1 corresponds to MNHGY and CDR2 to SAAAGT. The CDR3 goes from the cysteine to the phenylalanine over 17 residues. CDR3 DNA only is kept here, 51 bases in frame from base 1. Deletion took 5 bases off V and 0 bases off J, with a span of 17 bases between the germline ends. The V gene is TRBV6-8 and the J gene is TRBJ2-4, and perhaps TRBD2 as D gene, on 6 matching bases. The starting material was lung tumor tissue, obtained before any cancer treatment. This receptor was identified in a woman aged 35 to 75 with stage I lung adenocarcinoma. The bases are TGTGCCAGCAGTCAGCGGGCGGGGACGCTAGCCAAAAACATTCAGTACTTC. Its protein reads: CASSQRAGTLAKNIQYF.